What follows is one TCR beta chain and its context. Its matching antigen is unknown. The data were taken from a study of cytomegalovirus exposure and HLA in healthy donors. Overall study: The 90 to 150 validation repertoires used the same platform as the roughly 670 first-cohort repertoires, a later analysis reported. Overall study findings and caveats: The classifier, whose performance was assessed in both the original and validation cohorts, reportedly diagnosed cytomegalovirus status with high specificity and sensitivity. Under in vitro conditions, three CMV-associated chains were confirmed as specific for CMV antigens. Rarity marked most TCR sequences, yet some public TCRs occurred in many donors.

V was pared by 0 bases and J by 6 bases, with 11 bases between. Germline V gene lookup returns CDR1 LGHNA and CDR2 YNFKEQ. The CDR3 is 15 amino acids. Produced via immunoSEQ multiplex PCR; TCRdb's table is partial and in-frame only. The sample records 150,000 to 160,000 clones, approximately 86% being singletons. The sample comprised PBMCs. V gene TRBV4-2 combines with J gene TRBJ2-2; the D is unclear. The origin of this receptor is a young man in good health and CMV-seropositive. As DNA, the CDR3 is TGTGCCAGCAGCCAAGATGGAGAACCATCCGGGGAGCTGTTTTTT. It translates to CASSQDGEPSGELFF.